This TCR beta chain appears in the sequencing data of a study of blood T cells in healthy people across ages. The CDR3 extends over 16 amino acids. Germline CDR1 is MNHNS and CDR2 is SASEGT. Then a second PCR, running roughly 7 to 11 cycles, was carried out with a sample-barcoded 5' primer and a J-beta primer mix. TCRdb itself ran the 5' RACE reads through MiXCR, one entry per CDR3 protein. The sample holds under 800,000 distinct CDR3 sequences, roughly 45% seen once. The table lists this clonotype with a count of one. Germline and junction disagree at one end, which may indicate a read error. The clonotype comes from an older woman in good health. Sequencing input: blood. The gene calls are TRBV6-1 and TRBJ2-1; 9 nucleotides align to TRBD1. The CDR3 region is CASSKARQGGYNEQFF. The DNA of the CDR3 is TGTGCCAGCAGTAAAGCGAGACAGGGGGGGTACAATGAGCAGTTCTTC.